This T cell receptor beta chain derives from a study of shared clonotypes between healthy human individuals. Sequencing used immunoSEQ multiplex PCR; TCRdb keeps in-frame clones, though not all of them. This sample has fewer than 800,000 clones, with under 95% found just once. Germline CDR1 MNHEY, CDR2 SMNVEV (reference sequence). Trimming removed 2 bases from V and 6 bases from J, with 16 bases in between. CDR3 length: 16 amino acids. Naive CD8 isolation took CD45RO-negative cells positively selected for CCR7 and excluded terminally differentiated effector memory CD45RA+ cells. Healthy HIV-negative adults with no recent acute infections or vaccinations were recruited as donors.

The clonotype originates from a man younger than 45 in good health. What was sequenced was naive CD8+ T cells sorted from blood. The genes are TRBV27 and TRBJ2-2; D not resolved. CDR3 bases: TGTGCCAGCAGTTTAACGGCCTACCCAACGGCCGGGGAGCTGTTTTTT. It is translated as CASSLTAYPTAGELFF.